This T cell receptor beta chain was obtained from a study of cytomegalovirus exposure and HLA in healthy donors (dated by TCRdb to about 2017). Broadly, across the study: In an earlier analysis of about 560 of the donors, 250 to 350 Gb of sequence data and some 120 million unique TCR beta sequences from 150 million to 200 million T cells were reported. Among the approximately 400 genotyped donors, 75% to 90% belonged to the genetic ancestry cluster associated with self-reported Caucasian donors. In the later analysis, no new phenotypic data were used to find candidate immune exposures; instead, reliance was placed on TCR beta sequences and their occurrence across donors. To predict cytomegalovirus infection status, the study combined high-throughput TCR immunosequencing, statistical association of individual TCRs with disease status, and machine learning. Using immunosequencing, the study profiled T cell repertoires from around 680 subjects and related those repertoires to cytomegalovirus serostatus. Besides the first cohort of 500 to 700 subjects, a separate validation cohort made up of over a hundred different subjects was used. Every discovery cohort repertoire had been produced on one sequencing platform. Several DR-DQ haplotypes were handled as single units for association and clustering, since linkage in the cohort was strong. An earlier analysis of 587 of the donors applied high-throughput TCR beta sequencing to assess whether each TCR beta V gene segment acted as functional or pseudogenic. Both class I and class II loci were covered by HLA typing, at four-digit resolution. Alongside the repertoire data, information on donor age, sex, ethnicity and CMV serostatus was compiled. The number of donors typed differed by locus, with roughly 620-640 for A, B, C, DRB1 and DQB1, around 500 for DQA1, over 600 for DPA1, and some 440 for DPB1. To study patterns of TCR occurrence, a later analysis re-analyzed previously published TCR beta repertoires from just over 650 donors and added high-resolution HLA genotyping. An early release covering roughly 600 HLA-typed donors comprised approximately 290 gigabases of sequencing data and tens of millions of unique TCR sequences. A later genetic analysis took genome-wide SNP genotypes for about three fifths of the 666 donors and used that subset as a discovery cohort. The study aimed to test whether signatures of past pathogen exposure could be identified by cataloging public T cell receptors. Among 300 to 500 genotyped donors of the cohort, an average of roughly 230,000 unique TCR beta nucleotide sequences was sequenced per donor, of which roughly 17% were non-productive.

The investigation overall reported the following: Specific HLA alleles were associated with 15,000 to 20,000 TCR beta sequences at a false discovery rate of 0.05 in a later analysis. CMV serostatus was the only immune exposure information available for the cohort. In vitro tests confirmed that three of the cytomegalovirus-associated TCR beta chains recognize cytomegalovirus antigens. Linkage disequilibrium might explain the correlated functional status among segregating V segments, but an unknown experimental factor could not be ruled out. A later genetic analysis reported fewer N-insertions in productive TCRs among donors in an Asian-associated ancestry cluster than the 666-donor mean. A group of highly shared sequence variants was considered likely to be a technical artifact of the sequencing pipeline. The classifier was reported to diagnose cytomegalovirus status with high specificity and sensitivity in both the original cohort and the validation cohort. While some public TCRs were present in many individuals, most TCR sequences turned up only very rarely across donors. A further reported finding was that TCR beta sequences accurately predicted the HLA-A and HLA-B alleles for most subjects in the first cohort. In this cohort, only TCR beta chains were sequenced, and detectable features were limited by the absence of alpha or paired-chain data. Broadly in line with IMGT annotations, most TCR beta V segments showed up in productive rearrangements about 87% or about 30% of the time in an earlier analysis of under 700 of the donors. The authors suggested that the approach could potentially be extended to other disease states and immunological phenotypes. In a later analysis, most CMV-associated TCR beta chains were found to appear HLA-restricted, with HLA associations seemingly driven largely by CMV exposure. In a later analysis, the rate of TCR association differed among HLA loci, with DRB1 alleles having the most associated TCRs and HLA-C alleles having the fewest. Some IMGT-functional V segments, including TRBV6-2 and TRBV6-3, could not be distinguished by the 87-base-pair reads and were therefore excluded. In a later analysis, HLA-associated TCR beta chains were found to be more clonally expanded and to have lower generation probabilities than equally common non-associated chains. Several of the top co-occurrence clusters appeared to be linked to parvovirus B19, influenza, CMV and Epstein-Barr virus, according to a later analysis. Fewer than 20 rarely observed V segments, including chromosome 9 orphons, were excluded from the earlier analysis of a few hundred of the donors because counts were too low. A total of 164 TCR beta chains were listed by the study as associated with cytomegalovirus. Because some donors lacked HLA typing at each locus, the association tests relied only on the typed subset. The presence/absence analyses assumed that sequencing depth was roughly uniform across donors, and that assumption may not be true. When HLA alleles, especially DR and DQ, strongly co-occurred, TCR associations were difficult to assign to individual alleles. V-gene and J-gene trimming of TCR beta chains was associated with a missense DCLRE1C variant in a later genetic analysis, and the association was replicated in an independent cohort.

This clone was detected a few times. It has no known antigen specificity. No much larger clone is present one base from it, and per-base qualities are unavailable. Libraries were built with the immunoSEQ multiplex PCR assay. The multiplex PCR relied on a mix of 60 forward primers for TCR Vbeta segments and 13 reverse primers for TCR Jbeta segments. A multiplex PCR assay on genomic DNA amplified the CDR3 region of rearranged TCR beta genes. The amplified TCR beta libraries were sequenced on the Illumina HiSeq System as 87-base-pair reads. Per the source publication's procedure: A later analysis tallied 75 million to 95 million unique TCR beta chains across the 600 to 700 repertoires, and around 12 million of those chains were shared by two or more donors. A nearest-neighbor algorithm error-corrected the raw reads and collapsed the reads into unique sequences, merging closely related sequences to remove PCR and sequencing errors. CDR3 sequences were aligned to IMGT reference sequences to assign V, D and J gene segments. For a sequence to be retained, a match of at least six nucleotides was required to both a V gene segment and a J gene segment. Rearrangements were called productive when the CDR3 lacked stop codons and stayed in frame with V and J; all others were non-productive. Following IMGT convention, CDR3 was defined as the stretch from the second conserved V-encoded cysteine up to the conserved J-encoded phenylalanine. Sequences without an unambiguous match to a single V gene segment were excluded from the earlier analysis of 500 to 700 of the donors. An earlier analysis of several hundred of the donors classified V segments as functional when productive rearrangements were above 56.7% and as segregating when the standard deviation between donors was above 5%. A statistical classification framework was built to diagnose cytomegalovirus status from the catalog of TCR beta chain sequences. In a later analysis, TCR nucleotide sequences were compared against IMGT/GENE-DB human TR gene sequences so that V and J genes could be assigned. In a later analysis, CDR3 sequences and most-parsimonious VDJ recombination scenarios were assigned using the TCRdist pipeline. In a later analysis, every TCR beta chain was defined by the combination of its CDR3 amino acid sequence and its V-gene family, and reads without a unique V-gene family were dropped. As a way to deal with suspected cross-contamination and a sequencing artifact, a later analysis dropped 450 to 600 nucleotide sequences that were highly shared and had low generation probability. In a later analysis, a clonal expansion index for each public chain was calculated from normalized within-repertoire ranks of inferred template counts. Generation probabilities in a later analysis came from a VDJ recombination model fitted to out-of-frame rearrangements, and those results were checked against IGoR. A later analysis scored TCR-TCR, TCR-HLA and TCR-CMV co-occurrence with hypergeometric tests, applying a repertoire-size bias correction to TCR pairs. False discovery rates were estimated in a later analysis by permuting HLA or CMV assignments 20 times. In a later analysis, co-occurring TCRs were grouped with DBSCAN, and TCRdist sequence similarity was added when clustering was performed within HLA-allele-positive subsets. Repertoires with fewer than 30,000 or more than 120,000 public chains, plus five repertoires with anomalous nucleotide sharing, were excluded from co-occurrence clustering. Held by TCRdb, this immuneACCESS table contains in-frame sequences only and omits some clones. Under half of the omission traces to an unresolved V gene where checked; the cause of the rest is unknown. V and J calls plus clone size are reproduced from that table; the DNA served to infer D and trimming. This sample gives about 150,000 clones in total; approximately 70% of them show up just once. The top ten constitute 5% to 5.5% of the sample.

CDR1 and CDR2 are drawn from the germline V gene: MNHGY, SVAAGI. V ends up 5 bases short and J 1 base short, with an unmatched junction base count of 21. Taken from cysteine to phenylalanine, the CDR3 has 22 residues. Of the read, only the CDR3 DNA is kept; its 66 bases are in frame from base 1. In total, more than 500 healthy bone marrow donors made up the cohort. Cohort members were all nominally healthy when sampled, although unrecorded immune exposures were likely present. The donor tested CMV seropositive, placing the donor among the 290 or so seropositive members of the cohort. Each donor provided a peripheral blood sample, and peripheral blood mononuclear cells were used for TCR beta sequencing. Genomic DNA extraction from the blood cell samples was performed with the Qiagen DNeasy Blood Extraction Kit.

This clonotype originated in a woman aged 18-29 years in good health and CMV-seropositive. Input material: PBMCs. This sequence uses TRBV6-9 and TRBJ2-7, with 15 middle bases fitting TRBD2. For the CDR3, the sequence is CASSPWGGRPGLAGGPSYEQYF. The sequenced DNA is TGTGCCAGCAGTCCTTGGGGGGGAAGGCCGGGACTAGCGGGGGGCCCTTCCTACGAGCAGTACTTC.